The 10 T cell receptor beta chains reported below all come from one sample, sequenced in a study of blood T cell repertoires in COVID-19. The protocol was immunoSEQ multiplex PCR, while the TCRdb copy is restricted to in-frame clones and leaves out a portion. Of 150,000 to 200,000 clones in the sample, roughly 79% were seen once. Material: peripheral blood. These receptors were collected from a woman older than 75 with COVID-19, enrolled during active disease.

This sequence joins TRBV6-1 and TRBJ2-4; D possibly corresponds to TRBD2 (5 bases). Looked up from germline, CDR1 is MNHNS and CDR2 is SASEGT. There are 16 residues in the CDR3. The ends were cut back, 4 bases at V and 1 base at J, with 14 bases in the middle. CDR3 region: CASSALTMGAKNIQYF. The DNA for the CDR3 is TGTGCCAGCAGTGCGTTGACTATGGGGGCCAAAAACATTCAGTACTTC.

The chain recombines TRBV5-4 with TRBJ2-5; D possibly corresponds to TRBD2 (5 bases). The CDR3 runs 13 residues. CDR1 SGHNT and CDR2 YYREEE come from the germline V gene (reference sequence). V was clipped by 4 bases and J by 1 base, with 8 bases between them. The CDR3 protein is CASSLGVQETQYF. CDR3 in DNA: TGTGCCAGCAGCCTGGGAGTCCAAGAGACCCAGTACTTC.

The genes are TRBV6-1 and TRBJ1-2, with D maybe TRBD1 (6 bases). The V gene lost 3 bases and the J gene lost 4 bases, with 12 bases spanning the gap. The CDR3 sequence is 14 residues long. The germline V gene has CDR1 MNHNS and CDR2 SASEGT. CDR3 region: CASSDGGRGYGYTF. CDR3 nucleotide sequence: TGTGCCAGCAGTGACGGGGGGCGCGGCTATGGCTACACCTTC.

The chain has TRBV7-3 and TRBJ1-2, with 7 positions matching TRBD1. Germline CDR1 reads SGHTA; CDR2 reads FQGTGA. This CDR3 comprises 13 residues. V was clipped by 5 bases and J by 5 bases; unmatched bases: 5. The CDR3 sequence: CASSQQGTYGYTF. CDR3 DNA: TGTGCCAGCAGCCAACAGGGGACTTATGGCTACACCTTC.

The J gene is TRBJ1-4, the V gene TRBV5-8; possible D gene TRBD1, 6 bases. Germline lookup yields CDR1 SGHTS and CDR2 YDEGEE. The CDR3 consists of 14 residues. Trimming shortened V by 6 bases and J by 4 bases, and 13 bases separated the two germline ends. The CDR3 spells CASTQGPLNEKLFF. DNA for the CDR3: TGTGCCAGCACCCAGGGGCCACTTAATGAAAAACTGTTTTTT.

This chain joins TRBV6-5 and TRBJ1-1; D remains ambiguous. V lost 2 bases and J lost 8, with 15 bases in between. The CDR3 contains 14 residues. CDR1 MNHEY and CDR2 SVGAGI come from the germline V gene. CDR3: CASSYPTYSPEAFF. The CDR3 DNA reads as TGTGCCAGCAGTTACCCGACATATTCCCCCGAAGCTTTCTTT.

This clone appeared a single time. The chain carries TRBV7-6 and TRBJ2-1; TRBD2 matches 7 bases. Germline V gene lookup returns CDR1 SGHVS and CDR2 FNYEAQ. CDR3 length: 17 amino acids. The trim removed 5 bases at V and 0 bases at J, leaving 10 bases unmatched. The CDR3, as DNA: TGTGCCAGCAGCCCAGCTCAGGGCGGGAGCTCCTACAATGAGCAGTTCTTC. Its protein product is CASSPAQGGSSYNEQFF.

The chain combines TRBV6-1 with TRBJ2-3; 11 positions agree with TRBD2. Germline V CDR1 and CDR2: MNHNS, SASEGT. The CDR3 spans 16 residues. Losses at the gene ends were 0 bases for V and 4 bases for J; bases not matched to a gene: 3. Here the CDR3 reads CASSEARTSGPDTQYF. The CDR3 DNA sequence: TGTGCCAGCAGTGAAGCGCGGACTAGCGGGCCAGATACGCAGTATTTT.

The chain couples TRBV7-8 to TRBJ2-7, with 7 bases that match TRBD1. V lost 0 bases, J lost 2 bases, and 7 bases stayed unmatched. CDR3 length: 16 residues. Per the germline V gene, CDR1 is SGHVS and CDR2 is FQNEAQ. Here the CDR3 reads CASSLASDRAPYEQYF. DNA of the CDR3: TGTGCCAGCAGCTTAGCTTCCGACAGGGCCCCCTACGAGCAGTACTTC.

This clone has more than one count but fewer than ten. J is TRBJ1-1 and V is TRBV5-4; 9 bases line up with TRBD1. V shed 4 bases and J 4 bases; nucleotides not matched to a gene: 11. Germline V CDR1 and CDR2: SGHNT, YYREEE (reference sequence). The CDR3 extends over 16 amino acids. CDR3 loop: CASSPGTGYGGTEAFF. The CDR3 DNA follows: TGTGCCAGCAGCCCCGGGACAGGGTATGGGGGCACTGAAGCTTTCTTT.